This record covers a single T cell receptor (beta chain). Germline V CDR1 and CDR2: MNHEY, SMNVEV (reference sequence). The CDR3 contains 15 residues. Losses at the gene ends were 5 bases for V and 5 bases for J; bases not matched to a gene: 6. These data originate in a study of blood T cell repertoires in COVID-19. Study-level background: Material from acute and convalescent COVID-19 was sourced from the United States, Italy and Spain.

Generated by immunoSEQ multiplex PCR, the TCRdb table keeps only in-frame clones and is missing some. The repertoire holds 130,000 to 150,000 clones, around 80% seen once, with 1.9% in the top ten. V and J are TRBV27 and TRBJ2-1, with 10 bases that match TRBD2. The clonotype originates from a woman aged 55 to 70 with acute or convalescent COVID-19. Specimen: peripheral blood. CDR3 protein: CASSPRTSGNNEQFF. CDR3 in DNA: TGTGCCAGCAGTCCCAGGACTAGCGGAAACAATGAGCAGTTCTTC.